This T cell receptor beta chain was recovered during a study of blood T cell repertoires in COVID-19 (dated by TCRdb to about 2020). Background on the whole study: Samples covering the acute and convalescent phases of COVID-19 were provided by collaborators in the United States, Italy and Spain. The material from the prospective study consisted of cDNA or gDNA derived from T cells, B-cell-depleted T cells, or PBMCs. The dataset comprised deeply sampled blood TCRbeta repertoires from subjects exposed to, actively infected with, or recovered from COVID-19. The repertoires were made available in a free public database intended to serve as a resource for research on the immune response to SARS-CoV-2. Samples came from the ongoing ImmuneRACE study (first 160 participants) plus 1,254 subjects from 6 global collaborators. Nearly every sample came with metadata listing a de-identified subject ID, COVID-19 status, age in years and sex. Where HLA class I and class II types were available, the types were taken from metadata supplied by the sample provider, not from assay-based typing.

The paper's findings and limits, for the study overall: The amount of clinical and demographic metadata varied by source and participant and was provided uncurated.

TCRbeta CDR3 regions were amplified from genomic DNA by means of the immunoSEQ Assay, a bias-controlled multiplex PCR. The source study handled its data this way. Within the assay, amplification of reference gene primers was used to estimate how many nucleated cells each sample contained. To quantify the absolute abundance of each unique TCRbeta CDR3 rearrangement, sequence reads were collapsed and filtered. Productive Simpson clonality was computed per sample as the square root of Simpson's diversity index over productive rearrangements. TCRdb re-hosts the immuneACCESS table, in-frame sequences only. Its copies lack some clones; in the studies checked, an unresolved V gene accounts for under half of them, and the cause for the rest is not known. V and J calls plus clone size are reproduced from that table; the DNA served to infer D and trimming. This sample comprises roughly 160,000 clones, less than 85% of them detected only once. The biggest ten clones account for 8.1% of the sample.

From the germline V gene, CDR1 is SGHTA and CDR2 is FQGNSA. At the junction V is shortened by 8 bases and J by 4 bases, with 13 bases in between. The CDR3 runs 13 amino acids, cysteine and phenylalanine included. Only the CDR3 portion is preserved as DNA: 39 bases, with reading frame beginning at the first base. In Seattle, one collaborating source enrolled patients while the infection was active and tracked those patients longitudinally over the course of disease. Whole blood was collected in K2EDTA tubes by collaborating institutions according to the institutions' own protocols. Collaborator samples were shipped for TCRbeta analysis as frozen whole blood, isolated PBMCs, or DNA extracted from either sample type. Details on this clone: Its antigen remains unidentified. Nothing much larger sits one base from this clone, and base qualities are not available.

Sequencing was done on a sample of peripheral blood. Recombination joined TRBV7-2 with TRBJ2-3, with the D gene uncertain. This TCR derives from a woman in her fifties or sixties with COVID-19, enrolled during active disease. Here is the DNA: TGTGCCAGCGACCCTAGTGGGTCAGATACGCAGTATTTT. The translation is CASDPSGSDTQYF.